A selection of T cell receptor beta chains follows, all from one sample in a study of blood T cells in healthy people across ages. TCRdb reanalysed the 5' RACE reads using MiXCR and keeps one entry per CDR3 protein. The data contain approximately 1.5 million distinct CDR3 sequences, almost 35% of them singletons. The sequencing sample was made of blood. These receptors were taken from a woman younger than 45 in good health. CDR3s include the opening cysteine and the closing phenylalanine or tryptophan. Fields, in order: J gene, V gene, clone size, CDR3 protein. Clone size is stated in some rows and not others, as once, few, many or a class when expanded.

>TRBJ1-2|TRBV2|few
CASKDSGFNYGYTF
>TRBJ2-5|TRBV6-1|few
CASTQGRGETQYF
>TRBJ2-7|TRBV6-1|NA
CASWTGWYEQYF
>TRBJ1-6|TRBV5-5|few
CASSLQDKIGSYNSPLHF
>TRBJ2-5|TRBV7-2|few
CASSPGLAVKETQYF
>TRBJ2-1|TRBV12-3/TRBV12-4|few
CASSLGGSYEQFF
>TRBJ2-1|TRBV27|NA
CASSFLGADNEQFF
>TRBJ1-6|TRBV7-2|NA
CASSRQGAASPLHF
>TRBJ2-3|TRBV4-1|few
CASSQEVVTDTQYF
>TRBJ2-1|TRBV29-1|many
CSVESGRAHYNEQFF
>TRBJ2-7|TRBV5-5|many
CASSREILDYEQYF
>TRBJ2-3|TRBV20-1|NA
CSARPPGLAAITDTQYF
>TRBJ2-7|TRBV30|NA
CAWSPPPRTYEQYF
>TRBJ2-1|TRBV20-1|NA
CSARDLTSSYNEQFF
>TRBJ1-2|TRBV5-1|NA
CASSIKTGNCGYTF
>TRBJ2-1|TRBV7-8|few
CANSITSGEQFF
>TRBJ2-5|TRBV5-5|NA
CASSLDGNEGYF
>TRBJ1-6|TRBV6-1|few
CASTSGQGASSPLHF
>TRBJ2-3|TRBV29-1|NA
CSVRRDRGPFAQYF
>TRBJ1-5|TRBV5-1|NA
CASSLDGAAAQPQHF
>TRBJ2-6|TRBV27|few
CASREDPSDSGSNVLTF
>TRBJ2-5|TRBV6-5|many
CASSYSSRTPQETQYF
>TRBJ2-3|TRBV28|NA
CASRLSLGGGTDTQYF
>TRBJ2-5|TRBV5-1|few
CASSLGDYQYF
>TRBJ1-2|TRBV20-1|NA
CSAPPGVGYGYTF
>TRBJ2-1|TRBV28|few
CASSPGQSPYYNEQFF
>TRBJ2-6|TRBV20-1|NA
CSADIPSGANVLTF
>TRBJ2-5|TRBV5-1|NA
CASSLVTSGTKETQYF
>TRBJ1-5|TRBV7-2|NA
CACSLVEGEGNQPQHF
>TRBJ2-3|TRBV7-3|few
CASSVRGLTDTQYF
>TRBJ2-2|TRBV5-1|NA
CASSSQSGTGIGTGELFF
>TRBJ2-4|TRBV4-1|once
CASSRPTSGKGKNIQYF
>NA|TRBV19|NA
CASRKTSGRSEQYF
>TRBJ2-1|TRBV20-1|many
CSALRGLAGRFNEQFF
>TRBJ1-4|TRBV6-6|NA
CASSYSGTGVYLFF
>TRBJ2-2|TRBV4-1|NA
CASSSPRGHTGELFF
>TRBJ2-7|TRBV29-1|many
CSVGQGVNEQYF
>TRBJ2-2|TRBV25-1|NA
CASSNRQGVDTGELFF
>TRBJ2-7|TRBV10-1|NA
CASSESAFPYKQYF
>TRBJ1-1|TRBV12-3/TRBV12-4|NA
CASSHSYTEAFF
>TRBJ1-5|TRBV6-6|NA
CASSAAPAGNQPQHF